This entry lists 20 T cell receptor beta chains sequenced from one sample in a study of early T cells in non-severe SARS-CoV-2 infection (dated by TCRdb to about 2021). The library relied on 5' RACE. For sequencing, a NextSeq 500 was employed. TCRdb redid the processing of the public reads, applying fastp at Q25 and MiXCR, and retained in-frame beta chains. Each entry merges the rows of one CDR3 protein and shows their most common DNA and genes. The sample profile shows tens of thousands of distinct CDR3 sequences; 5.9% of them were found once. The ten largest clones add up to roughly 4.4% of the sample. The sample was whole blood. The receptors come from an adult who was a healthcare worker with PCR-confirmed SARS-CoV-2 infection or an uninfected control (not recorded which).

This clonotype was observed many times. The chain uses TRBV10-3 and TRBJ2-3; possible D gene TRBD2, 5 bases. CDR3 length: 13 residues. The germline gives CDR1 ENHRY, CDR2 SYGVKD. Between the trimmed V and J ends, which lost 10 bases and 2 bases, there was a span of 13 bases. DNA for the CDR3: TGTGCCACCCAAGCGGAGTTCACAGATACGCAGTATTTT. Protein sequence: CATQAEFTDTQYF.

This clonotype was observed at least ten times. The rearrangement joins TRBV27 to TRBJ1-3; D gene unclear. Germline V gives CDR1 MNHEY, CDR2 SMNVEV (reference sequence). V shed 5 bases and J shed 0 bases, with 11 bases lying between them. The CDR3 sequence is 15 residues long. The CDR3 spells CASSAQFTSGNTIYF. The CDR3 DNA sequence: TGTGCCAGCAGTGCCCAATTCACCTCTGGAAACACCATATATTTT.

This clonotype was seen ten or more times. The gene calls are TRBV3-1 and TRBJ2-6; D ambiguous. The CDR3 length is 15 residues. Trimming shortened V by 1 base and J by 4 bases, and 8 bases separated the two germline ends. CDR1 and CDR2 from the germline V gene are LGHDT and YNNKEL (reference sequence). CDR3 nucleotide sequence: TGTGCCAGCAGCCAAGCCGGGTCCGGGGCCAACGTCCTGACTTTC. Protein sequence: CASSQAGSGANVLTF.

The chain joins TRBV12-3 or TRBV12-4 to TRBJ1-1, with 9 bases fitting TRBD1. This CDR3 spans 14 amino acids. V dropped 6 bases and J dropped 3; count of bases not matched to a gene: 5. CDR3 sequence (DNA): TGTGCCAGCAGGCAACAGGGGGCGGACACTGAAGCTTTCTTT. Its translation is CASRQQGADTEAFF.

This clonotype was recorded many times. The rearrangement uses TRBV19 and TRBJ2-1; possible D gene TRBD2, 5 bases. Germline lookup yields CDR1 LNHDA and CDR2 SQIVND (reference sequence). This CDR3 has 14 amino acids. V lost 3 bases and J lost 0, with 6 bases in between. This chain's CDR3 is CASSMGSSYNEQFF. Written as DNA, the CDR3 is TGTGCCAGTAGTATGGGGAGCTCCTACAATGAGCAGTTCTTC.

This clonotype was observed many times. This chain uses TRBV6-6 with TRBJ2-5; 9 positions agree with TRBD1. V trimming: 5 bases; J trimming: 3 bases; junction bases outside the gene matches: 4. Germline CDR1 reads MNHNY; CDR2 reads SVGAGI (reference sequence). This CDR3 contains 14 residues. CDR3: CASSTGTGKETQYF. Written as DNA, the CDR3 is TGTGCCAGCAGTACCGGGACAGGGAAAGAGACCCAGTACTTC.

This clonotype came up many times. The rearrangement links TRBV20-1 to TRBJ2-4; 9 nucleotides agree with TRBD2. The CDR3 contains 14 residues. CDR1 and CDR2 (germline): DFQATT, SNEGSKA (reference sequence). The junction had 9 bases not matched to a gene; V was cut back by 8 bases and J by 4 bases. Here the CDR3 reads CSTLAGVTKNIQYF. The CDR3 DNA is TGCAGTACCTTAGCGGGAGTTACAAAAAACATTCAGTACTTC.

The table lists this clonotype with a few counts. DNA for the CDR3: TGTGCCAGTAGTCCCCGGACTACCCCTAGCACAGATACGCAGTATTTT. This sequence encodes CASSPRTTPSTDTQYF. The J gene is TRBJ2-3, the V gene TRBV19; a possible D gene is TRBD2 (6 bases). The V gene's germline CDR1 is LNHDA and CDR2 SQIVND (reference sequence). The CDR3 has 16 residues. V lost 5 bases and J 0 bases, leaving 15 bases between the germline ends.

This clonotype was found many times. V usage is TRBV11-2 and J usage is TRBJ2-7, with D uncertain. The germline V gene encodes CDR1 SGHAT and CDR2 FQNNGV. Trimming stripped 4 bases from V and 0 bases from J, with 10 bases between. The CDR3 has 14 amino acids. CDR3 loop: CASSSFSSSYEQYF. The CDR3 DNA reads TGTGCCAGCAGCTCCTTTTCAAGCTCCTACGAGCAGTACTTC.

At least ten counts were recorded for this clonotype. V gene TRBV11-3 combines with J gene TRBJ2-1; weak D call: TRBD2 (6 bases). The germline CDR1 and CDR2 sequences are SGHNT and YENEEA. CDR3 length: 17 amino acids. The ends were cut back, 1 base at V and 8 bases at J, with 21 bases in the middle. The CDR3 region is CASSLGAGSALLDEQFF. The CDR3 nucleotides are TGTGCCAGCAGCTTAGGAGCCGGGAGCGCCCTCTTGGATGAGCAGTTCTTC. Together with reference TRBV11-3 and TRBJ2-1, the CDR3 gives the full variable domain: EAGVVQSPRYKIIEKKQPVAFWCNPISGHNTLYWYLQNLGQGPELLIRYENEEAVDDSQLPKDRFSAERLKGVDSTLKIQPAELGDSAVYLCASSLGAGSALLDEQFFGPGTRLTVL.

The sample holds many counts of this clonotype. The rearrangement links TRBV11-2 to TRBJ2-1; D may correspond to TRBD1 or TRBD2 (5 bases each). The CDR3 spans 14 residues. With 5 bases removed from V and 9 bases from J, the gap between germline ends came to 17 bases. Germline CDR1 reads SGHAT; CDR2 reads FQNNGV. CDR3 in amino acids: CASSPGPTGVEQFF. The CDR3 coding sequence is TGTGCCAGCAGCCCGGGACCGACCGGCGTTGAGCAGTTCTTC.

This clonotype has only a few counts. V usage is TRBV6-2 or TRBV6-3 and J usage is TRBJ2-5; D is unclear. The CDR3 is 11 amino acids. Deletions cut 4 bases from V and 5 bases from J, with 5 bases between. Per germline, CDR1 MNHEY and CDR2 SVGEGT. CDR3 residues: CASSSKETQYF. DNA for the CDR3: TGTGCCAGCAGTTCAAAGGAGACCCAGTACTTC.

This clonotype was detected ten times or more. The chain carries TRBV12-3 or TRBV12-4 and TRBJ1-4; no definite D call. V lost 5 bases to trimming and J lost 2 bases, with 0 bases between them. This CDR3 comprises 11 residues. DNA for the CDR3: TGTGCCAGCAGTACTAATGAAAAACTGTTTTTT. It translates to CASSTNEKLFF.

By sample fraction, this clonotype is medium-sized. This sequence joins TRBV20-1 and TRBJ2-2; TRBD2 might be the D (6 bases). V was pared by 0 bases and J by 3 bases, with 8 bases between. The CDR3 is 14 residues long. Per the germline V gene, CDR1 is DFQATT and CDR2 is SNEGSKA (reference sequence). This CDR3 is CSAREGGDTGELFF. The CDR3 coding sequence is TGCAGTGCTAGAGAGGGGGGAGACACCGGGGAGCTGTTTTTT.

In its sample, this clonotype was seen many times. The rearrangement joins TRBV20-1 to TRBJ1-6, with D perhaps TRBD1 (6 bases). Germline CDR1 and CDR2: DFQATT and SNEGSKA (reference sequence). V lost 1 base and J 0 bases, leaving 10 bases between the germline ends. The CDR3 length is 16 residues. The CDR3 region is CSARGQASSYNSPLHF. DNA for the CDR3: TGCAGTGCTAGAGGACAGGCTAGCTCCTATAATTCACCCCTCCACTTT.

The CDR3 bases are TGTGCCAGCAGCCCCGCCATTGGGGGAAACAATGAGCAGTTCTTC. Its protein product is CASSPAIGGNNEQFF. The rearrangement joins TRBV7-9 to TRBJ2-1, with D perhaps being TRBD1 or TRBD2 (5 bases each). Trimming stripped 5 bases from V and 5 bases from J, with 16 bases between. Germline CDR1 is SEHNR and CDR2 is FQNEAQ (reference sequence). This CDR3 has 15 amino acids. The full variable domain, with the rest looked up from reference TRBV7-9 and TRBJ2-1, is DTGVSQNPRHKITKRGQNVTFRCDPISEHNRLYWYRQTLGQGPEFLTYFQNEAQLEKSRLLSDRFSAERPKGSFSTLEIQRTEQGDSAMYLCASSPAIGGNNEQFFGPGTRLTVL.

This clonotype was seen at least ten times. This chain joins TRBV29-1 and TRBJ2-7; 10 bases are shared with TRBD1. CDR3 size: 13 residues. Germline trimming cut 4 bases from V and 5 bases from J; bases unmatched to any gene: 5. Germline V gives CDR1 SQVTM, CDR2 ANQGSEA. The DNA for the CDR3 is TGCAGCGTTGCATGGGACAGGGGCAACGAGCAGTACTTC. Its protein is CSVAWDRGNEQYF.

This clonotype was seen repeatedly, ten times or more. This chain uses TRBV30 with TRBJ2-6; 7 bases agree with TRBD1. Germline CDR1 reads GTSNPN; CDR2 reads SVGIG (reference sequence). CDR3 length: 14 amino acids. Losses at the gene ends were 6 bases for V and 4 bases for J; bases not matched to a gene: 6. The chain's CDR3 is CACDRVSGANVLTF. The CDR3 DNA follows: TGTGCCTGCGACAGGGTCTCCGGGGCCAACGTCCTGACTTTC.

Many counts were recorded for this clonotype. The genes are TRBV7-2 and TRBJ2-1, with 9 bases that match TRBD2. The V segment lost 4 bases and the J segment 0 bases; nucleotides outside the gene matches: 4. The CDR3 consists of 16 residues. Germline values: CDR1 SGHTA, CDR2 FQGNSA. The CDR3 DNA follows: TGTGCCAGCAGCTCCAGCGGGGGGAGCTCCTACAATGAGCAGTTCTTC. Protein product: CASSSSGGSSYNEQFF.

This clonotype was seen many times. The rearrangement joins TRBV6-5 to TRBJ1-4; D perhaps matches TRBD1 (6 bases). Trimming took 5 bases from V and 13 from J, leaving 26 bases between them. The V gene's germline CDR1 is MNHEY and CDR2 SVGAGI. CDR3 length equals 16 residues. CDR3 sequence: CASSPRSDLNRAILFF. In nucleotides, the CDR3 is TGTGCCAGCAGTCCACGCTCCGACTTAAACAGGGCAATACTGTTTTTT.